What follows is one T cell receptor beta chain and its context. What it recognizes is unknown. Researchers ran the PCR with 60 Vbeta and 13 Jbeta primers. Produced via immunoSEQ multiplex PCR; TCRdb's table is partial and in-frame only. Of fewer than 200,000 clones listed, 80% to 90% are singletons. This sample is drawn from a study of cytomegalovirus exposure and HLA in healthy donors. Study-wide results and limits: Sequencing artifact likely explains a cluster of highly shared sequence variants. Being productive about 90% or about 30% of the time was typical of most TCR beta V segments in an earlier analysis.

J was trimmed by 0 bases and V by 3 bases; bases with no gene match: 9. The CDR3 consists of 18 residues. Germline CDR1 and CDR2: ENHRY and SYGVKD. This receptor was taken from a girl between 2 and 10 years old in good health and CMV-seropositive. Sequences were obtained from PBMCs. The gene calls are TRBV10-3 and TRBJ1-3; 9 nucleotides align to TRBD1. The CDR3 loop reads CAISERTGVPNSGNTIYF. The CDR3 DNA reads TGTGCCATCAGTGAAAGGACAGGGGTTCCCAACTCTGGAAACACCATATATTTT.